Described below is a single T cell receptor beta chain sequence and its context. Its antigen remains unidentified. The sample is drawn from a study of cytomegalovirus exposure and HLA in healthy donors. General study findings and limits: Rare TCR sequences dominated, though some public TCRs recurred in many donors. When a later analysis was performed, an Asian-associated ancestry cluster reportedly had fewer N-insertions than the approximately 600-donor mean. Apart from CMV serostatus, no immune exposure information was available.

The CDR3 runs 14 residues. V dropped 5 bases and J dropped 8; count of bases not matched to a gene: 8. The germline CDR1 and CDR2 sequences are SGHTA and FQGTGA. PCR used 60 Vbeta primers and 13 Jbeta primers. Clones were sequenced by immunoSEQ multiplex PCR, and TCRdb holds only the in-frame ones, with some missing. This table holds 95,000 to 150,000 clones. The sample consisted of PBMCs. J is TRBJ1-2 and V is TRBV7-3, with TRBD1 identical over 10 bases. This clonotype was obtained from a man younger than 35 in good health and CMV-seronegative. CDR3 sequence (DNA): TGTGCCAGCAGCCCTCGACAGGGGGCGTTGGGCTACACCTTC. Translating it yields CASSPRQGALGYTF.